The clone carrying this TCR beta chain occurred once. Assay used: immunoSEQ multiplex PCR; TCRdb lists only in-frame clones, some missing. The profile shows tens of thousands of clones, 85% of them singletons. The data were obtained in a study of OX40 agonist ivuxolimab in advanced cancers. The overall study: Having had anti-PD-1, anti-PD-L1 or anti-CTLA-4 therapy before was allowed, and roughly 39% had some.

The CDR3 is 16 amino acids. Germline-derived CDR1 and CDR2 are MGHRA and YSYEKL. The trim removed 0 bases at V and 6 bases at J, leaving 6 bases unmatched. The chain employs TRBV4-1 and TRBJ2-3, with 10 positions matching TRBD2. This TCR came from an adult with an advanced solid tumor such as melanoma, head and neck, liver or kidney cancer. Material: CD4+ or CD8+ T cells sorted from blood, obtained in a trial of the OX40 agonist ivuxolimab. CDR3 nucleotides: TGCGCCAGCAGCCAAGAAACTAGCGGGGTGGGGGATACGCAGTATTTT. Protein product: CASSQETSGVGDTQYF.